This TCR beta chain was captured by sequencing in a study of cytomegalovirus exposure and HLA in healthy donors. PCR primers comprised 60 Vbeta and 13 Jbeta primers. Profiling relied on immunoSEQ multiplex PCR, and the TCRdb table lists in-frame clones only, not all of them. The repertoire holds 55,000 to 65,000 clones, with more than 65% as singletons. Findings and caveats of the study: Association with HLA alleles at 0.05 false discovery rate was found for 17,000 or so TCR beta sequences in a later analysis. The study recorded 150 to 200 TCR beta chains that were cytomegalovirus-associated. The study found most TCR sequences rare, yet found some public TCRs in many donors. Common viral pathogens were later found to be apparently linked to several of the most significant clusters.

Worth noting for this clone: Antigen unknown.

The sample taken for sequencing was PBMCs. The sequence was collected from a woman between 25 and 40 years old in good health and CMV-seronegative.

CDR3 region: CAWSETQGSKSPLHF. CDR3 sequence (DNA): TGTGCCTGGAGTGAGACACAGGGGAGCAAATCACCCCTCCACTTT. J is TRBJ1-6 and V is TRBV30; TRBD1 agrees at 7 bases. Trimming removed 1 base from V and 10 bases from J; junction bases left unmatched: 10. CDR1 and CDR2 (germline): GTSNPN, SVGIG (reference sequence). The CDR3 extends over 15 amino acids.